A selection of T cell receptor beta chains follows, all from one sample in a study of immune evolution from preneoplasia to lung adenocarcinoma. TCRdb's copy holds only in-frame clones and misses some; the assay was immunoSEQ multiplex PCR. The sample yields about 4,500 clones, roughly 87% seen once. Sample: FFPE invasive lung adenocarcinoma tissue. These receptors all stem from a person aged 45-60 years with lung adenocarcinoma. The CDR3 runs from the conserved cysteine through the conserved F or W. The D gene is left open where the match is weak. Not all rows give a size; the values are once, few, many and, for expanded clones, a class.

size,V,D,J,DNA,CDR3
NA,TRBV4-1,TRBD2,TRBJ2-1,TGCGCCAGCAGCCAAGTCTTAGCGGGGACTAACAATGAGCAGTTCTTC,CASSQVLAGTNNEQFF
few,TRBV4-3,NA,TRBJ1-1,TGCGCCAGCAGTACGATACAGGGAGGGAGGACTGAAGCTTTCTTT,CASSTIQGGRTEAFF
few,TRBV30,NA,TRBJ1-5,TGTGCCTGGGGAGGGGGGAATCAGCCCCAGCATTTT,CAWGGGNQPQHF
NA,TRBV4-3,NA,TRBJ2-7,TGCGCCAGCAGCCAAGACTCGGCGACAGAAATACCCTACGAGCAGTACTTC,CASSQDSATEIPYEQYF
NA,TRBV9,NA,TRBJ1-1,TGTGCCAGCAGCGTAGGGGAGGGAGGGATAACTGAAGCTTTCTTT,CASSVGEGGITEAFF
NA,TRBV11-3,NA,TRBJ2-1,TGTGCCAGCAGCTTAGATGGGGGAAGTGAGCAGTTCTTC,CASSLDGGSEQFF
NA,TRBV7-4,NA,TRBJ2-7,TGTGCCAGCAACTTTTTGAGGCCCTCCTACGAGCAGTACTTC,CASNFLRPSYEQYF
NA,TRBV30,TRBD2,TRBJ2-3,TGTGCCTGGAGTTTAACTAGCGGGAGGACAGATACGCAGTATTTT,CAWSLTSGRTDTQYF
once,TRBV30,NA,TRBJ1-3,TGTGCCTGGAGGAGCAGGGGACTTACCTCTGGAAACACCATATATTTT,CAWRSRGLTSGNTIYF
NA,TRBV27,TRBD2,TRBJ2-1,TGTGCCAGCAGTTTAGTTGCTAGCGGGAGTAGGAGCTCCTACAATGAGCAGTTCTTC,CASSLVASGSRSSYNEQFF
NA,TRBV7-3,NA,TRBJ2-6,TGTGCCAGCAGCCTCGGACCGACCTCTGGGGCCAACGTCCTGACTTTC,CASSLGPTSGANVLTF
NA,TRBV5-1,NA,TRBJ1-1,TGCGCCAGCAGCAGAACGAGTCAGAACACTGAAGCTTTCTTT,CASSRTSQNTEAFF
NA,TRBV29-1,TRBD1,TRBJ1-5,TGCAGCGTGGGGACAGGGGGGGCAAATCAGCCCCAGCATTTT,CSVGTGGANQPQHF
few,TRBV4-1,TRBD2,TRBJ2-7,TGCGCCAGCAGCCAAGGGACTAGATACTACGAGCAGTACTTC,CASSQGTRYYEQYF
NA,TRBV20-1,NA,TRBJ2-3,TGCAGTGCTAGTCCCTCAGGTCGCCCGGATTTT,CSASPSGRPDF
NA,TRBV27,NA,TRBJ2-1,TGTGCCAGCGGCAGAAAAACCCCAGGGGGCGGGGGGAACAATGAGCAGTTCTTC,CASGRKTPGGGGNNEQFF
NA,TRBV7-2,TRBD1,TRBJ2-4,TGTGCCAGCAGCTTAGGGGACAGGGTGAAGGACATTCAGTACTTC,CASSLGDRVKDIQYF
NA,TRBV5-1,NA,TRBJ2-7,TGCGCCAGCGGGCTGGTTAAAAACGAGCAGTACTTC,CASGLVKNEQYF
NA,TRBV5-1,NA,TRBJ2-1,TGCGCCAGCGCTAGTTCCTCCTCCTACAATGAGCAGTTCTTC,CASASSSSYNEQFF
NA,TRBV18,NA,TRBJ1-5,TGTGCCAGCTCACCACAGGGTCTTTATAGCAATCAGCCCCAGCATTTT,CASSPQGLYSNQPQHF
NA,TRBV30,NA,TRBJ1-4,TGTGCCTGGAGTTGGGTGGAGACAAAACTGTTTTTT,CAWSWVETKLFF
NA,TRBV7-2,TRBD2,TRBJ2-2,TGTGCCAGCAGCTTAGCGGGAGGGATGGGCGGGGAGCTGTTTTTT,CASSLAGGMGGELFF
once,TRBV11-2,TRBD1,TRBJ2-5,TGTGCCAGCAGCTTAGCCCGGGACAGGGCGACGGAGTACTTC,CASSLARDRATEYF